This T cell receptor beta chain emerged from a study of beta chain features in type 1 diabetes. The collection from each donor was one heparinised blood draw averaging about 116 mL. Study-level findings and limits: Cells carrying high TCR expression could end up over-represented when cDNA is sequenced.

As concerns this clone: Antigen: not known.

The investigators reverse transcribed all of the isolated RNA, so they sequenced expressed TCRB transcripts. Clones were read by immunoSEQ multiplex PCR, and TCRdb kept only the in-frame ones, dropping some. Found here are 350,000 or so clones, about 20% of them singletons; the top ten hold 0.044%. The V end lost 2 bases, the J end lost 3 bases, and 9 bases lay between the germline ends. Germline CDR1 and CDR2: SQVTM and ANQGSEA. This CDR3 contains 13 residues. The chain employs TRBV29-1 and TRBJ2-3, with D maybe TRBD2 (6 bases). The sample consisted of naive CD4+ T cells from blood. This receptor was obtained from a woman aged 18-35 years in good health. CDR3: CSVERGTTDTQYF. The CDR3 DNA follows: TGCAGCGTTGAACGAGGGACTACAGATACGCAGTATTTT.